Shown below are 8 T cell receptor beta chains from a single sample sequenced in a study of T cell responses to AZD1222 COVID-19 vaccine. Repertoires were generated with immunoSEQ multiplex PCR, while TCRdb's copy carries only in-frame clones and drops some. The sample carries more than 70,000 clones, approximately 84% recorded once. The material was peripheral blood, obtained on day 0 of AZD1222 vaccination. The receptors were gathered from an adult in good health.

The rearrangement links TRBV18 to TRBJ1-4; 9 bases match TRBD1. With 2 bases clipped from V and 8 bases from J, the junction kept 21 bases outside the gene matches. Germline V gives CDR1 KGHSH, CDR2 LQKENI. There are 20 residues in the CDR3. The CDR3 nucleotides are TGTGCCAGCTCACCATTACCGTACATCTCCTTACAGGGGGCCGGGGAAAAACTGTTTTTT. Translation gives CASSPLPYISLQGAGEKLFF.

The chain employs TRBV30 and TRBJ2-4, with a tentative D call TRBD1 (6 bases). The CDR3 covers 14 residues. Germline assignment: CDR1 GTSNPN and CDR2 SVGIG (reference sequence). Between the trimmed V and J ends, which lost 2 bases and 1 base, there was a span of 9 bases. This chain's CDR3 is CAWSRGLAKNIQYF. CDR3 DNA sequence: TGTGCCTGGAGTAGGGGGTTGGCCAAAAACATTCAGTACTTC.

The chain couples TRBV19 to TRBJ2-7; D perhaps matches TRBD1 (6 bases). The V gene's germline CDR1 is LNHDA and CDR2 SQIVND (reference sequence). This CDR3 region has 15 residues. V was shortened by 3 bases and J by 2 bases, with 14 bases between the two germline ends. The CDR3 sequence is CASSIPPQGPYEQYF. The CDR3 bases are TGTGCCAGTAGTATTCCCCCCCAGGGGCCCTACGAGCAGTACTTC.

This clone was observed once. CDR3 protein: CASSQEGSGAPYF. The CDR3 DNA is TGCGCCAGCAGCCAAGAGGGGTCGGGGGCCCCGTATTTT. The V gene is TRBV4-3, the J gene TRBJ2-3; D could derive from TRBD1 or TRBD2 (6 bases each). There are 13 residues in the CDR3. Germline CDR1 reads LGHNA; CDR2 reads YSLEER. Trimming took off 0 bases at V and 14 bases at J, with 15 bases between the two ends.

The V call is TRBV3-1 (or the pseudogene TRBV3-2), the J call TRBJ2-1, with 11 bases lining up with TRBD1. Germline-derived CDR1 and CDR2 are LGHDT and YNNKEL (reference sequence). J lost 6 bases, V lost 4 bases, and 5 bases had no gene match. The CDR3 contains 15 residues. As DNA, the CDR3 is TGTGCCAGCAGCCTTGGGACAGGGGGGGTCAATGAGCAGTTCTTC. Its translation: CASSLGTGGVNEQFF.

This chain links TRBV11-3 with TRBJ1-4, with D possibly TRBD1 on 5 matching bases. The length of the CDR3 is 13 residues. CDR1 and CDR2 from the germline V gene are SGHNT and YENEEA. The V and J ends lost 5 bases and 8 bases respectively, with 12 bases between them. In DNA form, the CDR3 reads TGTGCCAGCAGCCCCCGGGGGGGGGAAAAACTGTTTTTT. Translated: CASSPRGGEKLFF.

The gene calls are TRBV2 and TRBJ1-5, with TRBD1 as a possible D gene (5 bases). The CDR3 has 14 residues. V lost 5 bases and J lost 5, with 13 bases in between. CDR1 is SNHLY and CDR2 is FYNNEI in the germline V gene. The CDR3 protein is CASSQGLPDQPQHF. The CDR3 region has the DNA TGTGCCAGCAGTCAGGGACTCCCTGATCAGCCCCAGCATTTT. Together with reference TRBV2 and TRBJ1-5, the CDR3 gives the full variable domain: EPEVTQTPSHQVTQMGQEVILRCVPISNHLYFYWYRQILGQKVEFLVSFYNNEISEKSEIFDDQFSVERPDGSNFTLKIRSTKLEDSAMYFCASSQGLPDQPQHFGDGTRLSIL.

This clone was picked up one time. CDR3 region: CASSSWTGEEGHTDTQYF. CDR3 bases: TGTGCCAGCAGCTCCTGGACAGGGGAGGAAGGGCACACAGATACGCAGTATTTT. The rearrangement uses TRBV11-2 and TRBJ2-3; 9 bases line up with TRBD1. With 4 bases clipped from V and 2 bases from J, the junction kept 13 bases outside the gene matches. In germline, CDR1 is SGHAT, CDR2 FQNNGV. This CDR3 spans 18 amino acids.